The rows below give T cell receptor beta chains drawn from one sample of a study of blood T cells in healthy people across ages. One entry per CDR3 protein, called by TCRdb with MiXCR from the 5' RACE reads. The sample carries fewer than 950,000 distinct CDR3 sequences, around half recorded once. The sequencing input was blood. These TCRs come from a man aged 80 or over in good health. The CDR3 runs from the conserved cysteine through the conserved F or W. D genes are given only for firm matches. Part of the rows lack a size; the others show once, few, many or a class for expanded clones.

clone size: once; J gene: TRBJ1-4; D gene: .; V gene: TRBV6-5; CDR3 DNA: TGTGCCAGCAGACGCGGGGTCGGAGAAAGACTGTTTTTT; CDR3 protein: CASRRGVGERLFF
clone size: .; J gene: TRBJ2-5; D gene: TRBD1; V gene: TRBV24-1; CDR3 DNA: TGTGCCACCAGTGATTCCCCGGGACAGGTGCAAGAGACCCAGTACTTC; CDR3 protein: CATSDSPGQVQETQYF
clone size: few; J gene: TRBJ1-4; D gene: .; V gene: TRBV12-3/TRBV12-4; CDR3 DNA: TGTGCCAGCAGTTTTTACGGTGAAAAACTGTTTTTT; CDR3 protein: CASSFYGEKLFF
clone size: .; J gene: TRBJ1-4; D gene: TRBD1; V gene: TRBV25-1; CDR3 DNA: TGTGCCAGCAGTGCCGACCGGGACAGGAATGAAAAACTGTTTTTT; CDR3 protein: CASSADRDRNEKLFF
clone size: .; J gene: TRBJ2-3; D gene: TRBD2; V gene: TRBV5-1; CDR3 DNA: TGCGCCAGCAGCTTTAGCGGGACTAGCGGTGACGCGTATTTT; CDR3 protein: CASSFSGTSGDAYF
clone size: .; J gene: TRBJ2-3; D gene: TRBD2; V gene: TRBV11-1; CDR3 DNA: TGTACCAGCAGCTTAGGTGGGACTAGCGGGATGGAAGATACGCAGTATTTT; CDR3 protein: CTSSLGGTSGMEDTQYF
clone size: .; J gene: TRBJ2-1; D gene: .; V gene: TRBV29-1; CDR3 DNA: TGCAGCGTAGACCTAGGGTTAGGGGAGCAGTTCTTC; CDR3 protein: CSVDLGLGEQFF
clone size: once; J gene: TRBJ2-7; D gene: TRBD1; V gene: TRBV12-3/TRBV12-4; CDR3 DNA: TGTGCCAGCAGTTTAGAGACGGGACAGGGTTTTATCGAGCAGTACTTC; CDR3 protein: CASSLETGQGFIEQYF
clone size: once; J gene: TRBJ1-1; D gene: .; V gene: TRBV2; CDR3 DNA: TGTGCCAGCAGTGAAGCCTTCGGCCCCGAGGCTGAAGCTTTCTTT; CDR3 protein: CASSEAFGPEAEAFF
clone size: .; J gene: TRBJ2-7; D gene: TRBD1; V gene: TRBV6-5; CDR3 DNA: TGTGCCAGCAGTCCCCCCGGGACAGGGTCGTCCTACGAGCAGTACTTC; CDR3 protein: CASSPPGTGSSYEQYF
clone size: .; J gene: TRBJ2-4; D gene: TRBD2; V gene: TRBV12-3/TRBV12-4; CDR3 DNA: TGTGCCAGCAGCCTGAGACTAGCGAGGGAGCAGTACTTC; CDR3 protein: CASSLRLAREQYF
clone size: .; J gene: TRBJ2-5; D gene: .; V gene: TRBV27; CDR3 DNA: TGTGCCAGAAAAGACAGGCCGGCAGAGACCCAGTACTTC; CDR3 protein: CARKDRPAETQYF
clone size: .; J gene: TRBJ2-7; D gene: .; V gene: TRBV10-3; CDR3 DNA: TGTGCCATCAGTGAGTCGGGCAGCCACGAGCAGTACTTC; CDR3 protein: CAISESGSHEQYF
clone size: .; J gene: TRBJ2-7; D gene: TRBD2; V gene: TRBV4-1; CDR3 DNA: TGCGCCAGCAGCGATGATGGACTAGCTACCACCTACGAGCAGTACTTC; CDR3 protein: CASSDDGLATTYEQYF
clone size: .; J gene: TRBJ2-5; D gene: .; V gene: TRBV20-1; CDR3 DNA: TGCAGTGCTAGCTACGACAGGATGCAGTACTTC; CDR3 protein: CSASYDRMQYF
clone size: few; J gene: TRBJ2-3; D gene: .; V gene: TRBV10-3; CDR3 DNA: TGTGCCATCAGACAGGCAGATACGCAGTATTTT; CDR3 protein: CAIRQADTQYF
clone size: .; J gene: TRBJ2-1; D gene: .; V gene: TRBV9; CDR3 DNA: TGTGCCAGCAGCGTAGGGCAGACCTCCCAAGAGACCCAGTTCTTC; CDR3 protein: CASSVGQTSQETQFF
clone size: once; J gene: TRBJ1-1; D gene: .; V gene: TRBV2; CDR3 DNA: TGTGCCAGCCAAGAGGGAGGGGCTGAAGCTTTCTTT; CDR3 protein: CASQEGGAEAFF
clone size: .; J gene: TRBJ2-1; D gene: TRBD2; V gene: TRBV29-1; CDR3 DNA: TGCAGCGTTGAAGAAGGCCTAGCGGGGGCCAATGAGCAGTTCTTC; CDR3 protein: CSVEEGLAGANEQFF
clone size: once; J gene: TRBJ2-3; D gene: TRBD1; V gene: TRBV6-1; CDR3 DNA: TGTGCCAGCAGTGCCGGGACAGCTAGCACAGATACGCAGTATTTT; CDR3 protein: CASSAGTASTDTQYF
clone size: .; J gene: TRBJ2-5; D gene: .; V gene: TRBV20-1; CDR3 DNA: TGCAGTGCTAGAGATGGTGGGAGGGAGACCCAGTACTTC; CDR3 protein: CSARDGGRETQYF
clone size: .; J gene: TRBJ2-3; D gene: .; V gene: TRBV7-2; CDR3 DNA: TGTGCCAGCAGCCCCCCGGTTGGGAGATACGCGTATTTT; CDR3 protein: CASSPPVGRYAYF
clone size: .; J gene: TRBJ2-4; D gene: .; V gene: TRBV9; CDR3 DNA: TGTGCCAGCAGCCTCCGGGGTACTCCCGGGGCCAAAAACATTCAGTACTTC; CDR3 protein: CASSLRGTPGAKNIQYF
clone size: .; J gene: TRBJ2-6; D gene: .; V gene: TRBV3-1; CDR3 DNA: TGTGCCAGCAGCCTCTCGGGACTGTTCTCTGGGGCCAACGTCCTGACTTTC; CDR3 protein: CASSLSGLFSGANVLTF
clone size: .; J gene: TRBJ1-2; D gene: .; V gene: TRBV6-5; CDR3 DNA: TGTGCCAGCCCGCTCGGCCGAGATTATGGCTACACCTTC; CDR3 protein: CASPLGRDYGYTF
clone size: few; J gene: TRBJ1-2; D gene: TRBD1; V gene: TRBV7-2; CDR3 DNA: TGTGCCAGCAGCCCCACAGGGGTGGGCTACACCTTC; CDR3 protein: CASSPTGVGYTF
clone size: once; J gene: TRBJ1-1; D gene: .; V gene: TRBV10-3; CDR3 DNA: TGTGCCATCAGCCGACAGGTCTCTAAGGCTGAAGCTTTCTTT; CDR3 protein: CAISRQVSKAEAFF
clone size: .; J gene: TRBJ2-5; D gene: TRBD2; V gene: TRBV3-1; CDR3 DNA: TGTGCCAGCAGCCTCAGGGGTAGCGGGAGGGGTAATGAGCAGTACTTC; CDR3 protein: CASSLRGSGRGNEQYF
clone size: few; J gene: TRBJ2-7; D gene: .; V gene: TRBV5-1; CDR3 DNA: TGCGCCAGCAGTCGTGACACTAGTTTAGGCGAGCAGTACTTC; CDR3 protein: CASSRDTSLGEQYF
clone size: .; J gene: TRBJ2-7; D gene: .; V gene: TRBV27; CDR3 DNA: TGTGCCAGCAGTACAACCGGGACGGGATTTTACGAGCAGTACTTC; CDR3 protein: CASSTTGTGFYEQYF
clone size: .; J gene: TRBJ1-1; D gene: .; V gene: TRBV5-1; CDR3 DNA: TGCGCCAGCAGCTTGCCGGGGCGGGACACTGAAGCTTTCTTT; CDR3 protein: CASSLPGRDTEAFF
clone size: .; J gene: TRBJ2-1; D gene: .; V gene: TRBV28; CDR3 DNA: TGTGCCAGCAGTTTCCCGGTCCATGCTAGCGTGGGCTACAATGAGCAGTTCTTC; CDR3 protein: CASSFPVHASVGYNEQFF
clone size: .; J gene: TRBJ1-5; D gene: .; V gene: TRBV24-1; CDR3 DNA: TGTGCCACCAGTGATGCAGTGGAGCCCCAGCATTTT; CDR3 protein: CATSDAVEPQHF
clone size: .; J gene: TRBJ2-1; D gene: .; V gene: TRBV11-3; CDR3 DNA: TGTGCCAGCAGCGCAGACTATGAGCAGTTCTTC; CDR3 protein: CASSADYEQFF
clone size: .; J gene: TRBJ1-2; D gene: .; V gene: TRBV27; CDR3 DNA: TGTGCCAGCAGGGCTGTGACAGAGATAGACTATGGCTACACCTTC; CDR3 protein: CASRAVTEIDYGYTF
clone size: .; J gene: TRBJ2-7; D gene: .; V gene: TRBV20-1; CDR3 DNA: TGCAGTGCTAGACCTAGACAGTCCTACGAGCAGTACTTC; CDR3 protein: CSARPRQSYEQYF
clone size: .; J gene: TRBJ1-4; D gene: .; V gene: TRBV3-1; CDR3 DNA: TGTGCCAGCAGCCTCGGGGGAGTTGAAAAACTGTTTTTT; CDR3 protein: CASSLGGVEKLFF
clone size: few; J gene: TRBJ2-1; D gene: .; V gene: TRBV5-1; CDR3 DNA: TGCGCCAGCAGCGAGGGGTCCGTGACAGACAATGAGCAGTTCTTC; CDR3 protein: CASSEGSVTDNEQFF
clone size: .; J gene: TRBJ2-7; D gene: TRBD2; V gene: TRBV10-3; CDR3 DNA: TGTGCCATCAGTGGGTTGACTAGCGGGTTAAATGAGCAGTACTTC; CDR3 protein: CAISGLTSGLNEQYF
clone size: once; J gene: TRBJ2-6; D gene: .; V gene: TRBV10-1; CDR3 DNA: TGCGCCAGCAGTGAGTCTGGAGGGGCTGGGGCCAACGTCCTGACTTTC; CDR3 protein: CASSESGGAGANVLTF
clone size: .; J gene: TRBJ2-1; D gene: TRBD2; V gene: TRBV5-1; CDR3 DNA: TGCGCCAGCAGCCTATACCGGACTAGCGGGGCTTACAATGAGCAGTTCTTC; CDR3 protein: CASSLYRTSGAYNEQFF
clone size: .; J gene: TRBJ2-1; D gene: .; V gene: TRBV10-3; CDR3 DNA: TGTGCCAGTAACCCGCGGGGCCGCGAAAATGAGCAGTTCTTC; CDR3 protein: CASNPRGRENEQFF
clone size: .; J gene: TRBJ2-4; D gene: TRBD1; V gene: TRBV12-3/TRBV12-4; CDR3 DNA: TGTGCCAGCAGTCCAGACAGGGAAGACATTCAGTACTTC; CDR3 protein: CASSPDREDIQYF
clone size: few; J gene: TRBJ2-7; D gene: TRBD1; V gene: TRBV7-2; CDR3 DNA: TGTGCCAGCAGCGACGGGACAGGGGGCGGGAAAGAGCAGTACTTC; CDR3 protein: CASSDGTGGGKEQYF
clone size: .; J gene: TRBJ2-6; D gene: TRBD1; V gene: TRBV6-2/TRBV6-3; CDR3 DNA: TGTGCCAGCACCTCGGACAGGGTGGCCCTAAACCCCGCTGCTGGGGCCAACGTCCTGACTTTC; CDR3 protein: CASTSDRVALNPAAGANVLTF
clone size: .; J gene: TRBJ2-7; D gene: TRBD2; V gene: TRBV24-1; CDR3 DNA: TGTGCCACCAGTGATGCTCCCAGACTAGCGGGTATCTCCTACAATGAGCAGTACTTC; CDR3 protein: CATSDAPRLAGISYNEQYF
clone size: .; J gene: TRBJ2-7; D gene: .; V gene: TRBV29-1; CDR3 DNA: TGCAGCGTTGGAAAGGGCGGGAACTCCTACGAGCAGTACTTC; CDR3 protein: CSVGKGGNSYEQYF
clone size: .; J gene: TRBJ2-7; D gene: TRBD1; V gene: TRBV9; CDR3 DNA: TGTGCCAGCAGCGTAGGGACAGGGGGCACCTACGAGCAGTACTTC; CDR3 protein: CASSVGTGGTYEQYF
clone size: .; J gene: TRBJ2-1; D gene: TRBD1; V gene: TRBV2; CDR3 DNA: TGTGCCAGCAGTAAACCGGGACAGGGGATTGTCAATGAGCAGTTCTTC; CDR3 protein: CASSKPGQGIVNEQFF
clone size: .; J gene: TRBJ2-5; D gene: .; V gene: TRBV7-2; CDR3 DNA: TGTGCCAGCAGCCTTCGGAACACAAATCAGTACTTC; CDR3 protein: CASSLRNTNQYF
clone size: .; J gene: TRBJ2-7; D gene: .; V gene: TRBV7-9; CDR3 DNA: TGTGCCAGCAGCCCCTCGGAACGGCAGTACTTC; CDR3 protein: CASSPSERQYF